Listed below are T cell receptor beta chains from one sample, sequenced in a study of T-cell reconstitution after alpha-beta-depleted transplantation in children. TCRdb processed the PCR reads anew with MiXCR; each CDR3 protein has one entry. The repertoire has hundreds of thousands of distinct CDR3 sequences, about 16% of them found once; the top ten carry approximately 5%. The sample consisted of PBMCs, mostly from graft donor cells, taken 360 days after TCRalphabeta/CD19-depleted stem cell transplant. The source is a male patient under 18 who had a stem cell transplant for acute lymphoblastic leukemia, so the T cells may come from the graft donor. CDR3s include the opening cysteine and the closing phenylalanine or tryptophan. D genes are given only for firm matches. Clone size is given for some rows only: seen once, a few or many times, or a class if the clone is expanded.

J,V,size,D,DNA,CDR3
TRBJ2-4,TRBV5-1,few,TRBD1,TGCGCCAGCAGCCGAATCCGGACAGGGGCCAAAAACATTCAGTACTTC,CASSRIRTGAKNIQYF
TRBJ2-7,TRBV18,few,-,TGTGCCAGCTCCCCACCGGGATTACCGTACGAGCAGTACTTC,CASSPPGLPYEQYF
TRBJ2-3,TRBV20-1,-,-,TGCAGTGCTAGAGACCACAGGGAGATCCCCCCATATACGCAGTATTTT,CSARDHREIPPYTQYF
TRBJ1-1,TRBV6-5,-,-,TGTGCCAGCAAGAGCAGGGAGCAGTTGAACACTGAAGCTTTCTTT,CASKSREQLNTEAFF
TRBJ2-1,TRBV27,many,-,TGTGCCAGCAGTTTATCGGCAGGGGTGTACAATGAGCAGTTCTTC,CASSLSAGVYNEQFF
TRBJ2-7,TRBV20-1,-,TRBD2,TGCAGTGCTAGAGTTAGCGGGAGAAGAAACGAGCAGTACTTC,CSARVSGRRNEQYF
TRBJ1-5,TRBV7-9,few,-,TGTGCCAGCAGCTCCGCACTTAATCAGCCCCAGCATTTT,CASSSALNQPQHF
TRBJ2-3,TRBV5-1,-,-,TGCGCCAGCAGCTCCCCCCCTAGCGTTCCCACAGATACGCAGTATTTT,CASSSPPSVPTDTQYF
TRBJ1-2,TRBV6-1,-,-,TGTGCCAGGTCGTTTGGCTACACCTTC,CARSFGYTF
TRBJ2-1,TRBV5-1,few,TRBD1,TGCGCCAGCAGCTTGGCCCATGATGGGGACAGGGTGTCGTCAGAGCAGTTCTTC,CASSLAHDGDRVSSEQFF
TRBJ2-5,TRBV29-1,few,TRBD1,TGCAGCGTTGAGAGGACAGGGATCAACCAAGAGACCCAGTACTTC,CSVERTGINQETQYF
TRBJ2-1,TRBV5-1,many,-,TGCGCCAGCAGCGTGACAGTAGAGGTGGATGAGCAGTTCTTC,CASSVTVEVDEQFF
TRBJ1-1,TRBV20-1,-,-,TGCAGTGCCACAGACAGTGTGGCGACTGAAGCTTTCTTT,CSATDSVATEAFF
TRBJ2-1,TRBV12-3/TRBV12-4,few,-,TGTGCCAGCAGGGGGGACGGTGGTCTTTACAATGAGCAGTTCTTC,CASRGDGGLYNEQFF
TRBJ2-3,TRBV10-3,few,-,TGTGCCATCAGCCTCTCCTCGGGAGATACGCAGTATTTT,CAISLSSGDTQYF
TRBJ2-3,TRBV15,-,-,TGTGCCACCAGCAGACAGGGGCAGGGCACAGATACGCAGTATTTT,CATSRQGQGTDTQYF
TRBJ1-2,TRBV6-5,few,-,TGTGCCAGCAGTTACGAAGTGGGCAGAAGTTCTTATGGCTACACCTTC,CASSYEVGRSSYGYTF
TRBJ1-1,TRBV6-1,-,-,TGTGCCAGCAGTGGTTGGACAGCGAACACTGAAGCTTTCTTT,CASSGWTANTEAFF
TRBJ2-1,TRBV12-3/TRBV12-4,-,-,TGTGCCAGCAGCCAAGACCCCGGGAGCGGTATGAAAGAGCAGTTCTTC,CASSQDPGSGMKEQFF
TRBJ2-1,TRBV7-6,few,-,TGTGCCAGCAGCAGCCACAGGAGGAGCTCCTACAATGAGCAGTTCTTC,CASSSHRRSSYNEQFF
TRBJ2-1,TRBV24-1,-,TRBD2,TGTGCCACCAGTGATTTCGGCGGGAGCTCCTACAATGAGCAGTTCTTC,CATSDFGGSSYNEQFF
TRBJ1-1,TRBV11-2,few,-,TGTGCCAGCAGCTCAGACCACAGCACTGAAGCTTTCTTT,CASSSDHSTEAFF
TRBJ2-1,TRBV24-1,many,TRBD1,TGTGCCACCAGTGATTTTAGACAGGGTGCCTGGGATGAGCAGTTCTTC,CATSDFRQGAWDEQFF
TRBJ2-7,TRBV21-1,-,-,TGTGCCAGCAGCAAAGTCTCGGTACTAGGGACCTACGAGCAGTACTTC,CASSKVSVLGTYEQYF
TRBJ2-1,TRBV19,-,TRBD1,TGTGCCAGTAGTACGAGACAGGGGGGTGAGCAGTTCTTC,CASSTRQGGEQFF
TRBJ1-2,TRBV5-1,-,-,TGCGCCAGCAGCCCGCGTGCGGAAGCTCTCTATGGCTACACCTTC,CASSPRAEALYGYTF
TRBJ2-1,TRBV7-3,-,TRBD2,TGTGCCAGCAGCTGGACTAGCGGGCACAAAGGCGAGCAGTTCTTC,CASSWTSGHKGEQFF
TRBJ2-1,TRBV12-3/TRBV12-4,few,-,TGTGCCAGCAGACTCCAGAACTACAATGAGCAGTTCTTC,CASRLQNYNEQFF
TRBJ2-7,TRBV12-3/TRBV12-4,-,-,TGTGCCAGCACCACCGATCTAGCTGCTACCTACGAGCAGTACTTC,CASTTDLAATYEQYF
TRBJ2-1,TRBV18,-,TRBD2,TGTGCCAGCTCACCAAGGCAACTAGCGGGATCCAATGAGCAGTTCTTC,CASSPRQLAGSNEQFF
TRBJ2-2,TRBV4-1,-,TRBD2,TGCGCCAGCAGCCAGGGAGCGGGGGCGAACACCGGGGAGCTGTTTTTT,CASSQGAGANTGELFF
TRBJ2-7,TRBV7-9,few,TRBD1,TGTGCCAGCAGCTTCCGGCAGGGGGAAGTGGACGAGCAGTACTTC,CASSFRQGEVDEQYF
TRBJ1-1,TRBV10-3,few,TRBD1,TGTGCCATCAGGGACAGGGGGGACACTGAAGCTTTCTTT,CAIRDRGDTEAFF
TRBJ1-1,TRBV9,few,-,TGTGCCAGCAGCGTACAGGGCTTCAGCACTGAAGCTTTCTTT,CASSVQGFSTEAFF
TRBJ2-7,TRBV4-1,few,-,TGCGCCAGCAGCCAAGGGAGTGTCAGGTCGAACGAGCAGTACTTC,CASSQGSVRSNEQYF
TRBJ2-2,TRBV4-1,few,-,TGCGCCAGCAGCCAGGTCCTAGGAAACACCGGGGAGCTGTTTTTT,CASSQVLGNTGELFF
TRBJ2-7,TRBV30,-,TRBD1,TGTGCCTGGAACTCTATCCCGGACAGGCGCTCCTACGAGCAGTACTTC,CAWNSIPDRRSYEQYF
TRBJ2-5,TRBV7-8,-,-,TGTGCCAGCAGCTTAGCACGGGGCCCCCAAGAGACCCAGTACTTC,CASSLARGPQETQYF
TRBJ2-1,TRBV29-1,many,-,TGCAGCGCCCTCGTTAGCGGCGATTACAATGAGCAGTTCTTC,CSALVSGDYNEQFF
TRBJ1-1,TRBV7-9,-,-,TGTGCCAGCAGCTTACCGCCTATGGGGTTAAACACTGAAGCTTTCTTT,CASSLPPMGLNTEAFF
TRBJ2-3,TRBV7-2,many,-,TGTGCCAGCAGCTTAGCGGGGGCCTTCACAGATACGCAGTATTTT,CASSLAGAFTDTQYF
TRBJ2-1,TRBV24-1,-,-,TGTGCCACCAGTGTCAGGGGCAGACAAGCCCATGAGCAGTTCTTC,CATSVRGRQAHEQFF
TRBJ2-1,TRBV28,-,TRBD2,TGTGCCAGCAGTCCACTAGCGGGAGCCTTCAATGAGCAGTTCTTC,CASSPLAGAFNEQFF
TRBJ2-3,TRBV12-3/TRBV12-4,many,-,TGTGCCAGCAGGACCACAGATACGCAGTATTTT,CASRTTDTQYF
TRBJ2-1,TRBV24-1,few,-,TGTGCCACCAGTGACCCCTATTACAATGAGCAGTTCTTC,CATSDPYYNEQFF
TRBJ2-3,TRBV9,-,-,TGTGCCAGCAGCCCCCGGGAACCGTATAAGGATACGCAGTATTTT,CASSPREPYKDTQYF
TRBJ1-2,TRBV5-5,-,-,TGTGCCAGCAGCTTGGTCTTAAGGAGGGGGGCTCGATGGGGCTACACCTTC,CASSLVLRRGARWGYTF
TRBJ2-5,TRBV12-3/TRBV12-4,few,TRBD2,TGTGCCAGCACCCTGGCGGGACTAGCGGGAGCAGGGCTAGAGACCCAGTACTTC,CASTLAGLAGAGLETQYF
TRBJ2-4,TRBV25-1,few,-,TGTGCCAGCAAAGAACGAGGGACCAAAAACATTCAGTACTTC,CASKERGTKNIQYF
TRBJ2-7,TRBV4-1,-,TRBD2,TGCGCCAGCAGCCACCGAACTAGCGGGAGCGGCGTTTTGTACGAGCAGTACTTC,CASSHRTSGSGVLYEQYF
TRBJ2-1,TRBV14,-,-,TGTGCCAGCAGCCAACAACGGACAGTTCACAATGAGCAGTTCTTC,CASSQQRTVHNEQFF
TRBJ2-3,TRBV5-1,few,TRBD2,TGCGCCAGCAGCTTGCCTTTCGGACTAGCGGGATCACCCACAGATACGCAGTATTTT,CASSLPFGLAGSPTDTQYF
TRBJ2-3,TRBV27,-,-,TGTGCCAGCAGTTACGGGAGTACCACAGATACGCAGTATTTT,CASSYGSTTDTQYF
TRBJ1-5,TRBV4-1,-,-,TGCGCCAGCAGCCAAGAGGGGGTCGCTCGAATGAATCAGCCCCAGCATTTT,CASSQEGVARMNQPQHF
TRBJ2-1,TRBV20-1,few,-,TGCAGTGCTCCGGAAGGGAGCTCCTACAATGAGCAGTTCTTC,CSAPEGSSYNEQFF
TRBJ2-2,TRBV4-1,many,-,TGCGCCAGCAGCCGGATTCCGGGACCCTACACCGGGGAGCTGTTTTTT,CASSRIPGPYTGELFF
TRBJ1-1,TRBV6-1,-,-,TGTGCCAGCAGTGTGTGGGGGCAAGGAACTGAAGCTTTCTTT,CASSVWGQGTEAFF
TRBJ2-5,TRBV5-1,-,-,TGCGCCAGCAGGGGCAGGGCAAGAGTGCTCCAAGAGACCCAGTACTTC,CASRGRARVLQETQYF
TRBJ2-3,TRBV7-8,once,TRBD2,TGTGCCAGCAGCTTACCTCGTGACTATAGCGGGTTTCGCACAGGTACGCAGTATTTT,CASSLPRDYSGFRTGTQYF